Presented here are 6 T cell receptor beta chains from one specimen sequenced in a study of shared clonotypes between healthy human individuals. Using immunoSEQ multiplex PCR, the repertoire was profiled, and TCRdb retains in-frame clones only, with some absent. The repertoire holds roughly 95,000 clones, with over 40% as singletons. Sequences were obtained from PBMCs. Receptors originate from a middle-aged woman in good health. Some clones in this sample may be carry-over from other donors' samples.

This clone was recorded a few times. The genes are TRBV6-5 and TRBJ2-7; TRBD2 matches at 7 bases. CDR1 and CDR2 (germline): MNHEY, SVGAGI. Losses at the gene ends were 0 bases for V and 2 bases for J; bases not matched to a gene: 7. The CDR3 length is 16 residues. The CDR3, as DNA: TGTGCCAGCAGTTACTCTTTCCTAGCGGAGACCTACGAGCAGTACTTC. Amino acids: CASSYSFLAETYEQYF.

This clone appeared a single time. This may stem from a read error, because a much larger clone lies one nucleotide away. Other DNA sequences from this sample encode an identical CDR3 as well. This chain links TRBV9 with TRBJ2-1, with D perhaps assigned TRBD1 or TRBD2 (5 bases each). Trimming removed 2 bases from V and 8 bases from J, with 17 bases in between. Per the germline V gene, CDR1 is SGDLS and CDR2 is YYNGEE. This CDR3 has 15 residues. CDR3 bases: TGTGCCAGCAGCGTGACCGGGGCCGACGGGGATGAGCAGTTCTTC. The encoded protein is CASSVTGADGDEQFF. The full variable domain, rest sourced from reference TRBV9 and TRBJ2-1, is DSGVTQTPKHLITATGQRVTLRCSPRSGDLSVYWYQQSLDQGLQFLIQYYNGEERAKGNILERFSAQQFPDLHSELNLSSLELGDSALYFCASSVTGADGDEQFFGPGTRLTVL.

The rearrangement uses TRBV15 and TRBJ2-1; D is perhaps TRBD2 (6 bases). The CDR3 length is 12 residues. Germline V gene lookup returns CDR1 LNHNV and CDR2 YYDKDF (reference sequence). Trimming pared 0 bases from V and 13 bases from J, leaving 10 bases between. The chain's CDR3 is CATSRDRGRQFF. CDR3 nucleotide sequence: TGTGCCACCAGCAGAGATCGGGGGAGACAGTTCTTC.

This clone occurred many times. The chain is built from TRBV28 and TRBJ2-7; 9 positions agree with TRBD1. The junction had 7 bases not matched to a gene; V was cut back by 6 bases and J by 4 bases. The CDR3 has 14 amino acids. CDR1 and CDR2 (germline): MDHEN, SYDVKM. CDR3 nucleotides: TGTGCCAGCAGCCATACAGGGGGCAGTTACGAGCAGTACTTC. It encodes CASSHTGGSYEQYF.

This clone showed up just a few times. The chain recombines TRBV5-4 with TRBJ2-3, with D possibly being TRBD2 (5 bases). V gave up 5 bases and J gave up 1 base, with 11 bases separating them. Germline V gives CDR1 SGHNT, CDR2 YYREEE (reference sequence). The CDR3 consists of 14 residues. The CDR3 DNA reads TGTGCCAGCAGAGAAGGGAGTGGCACAGATACGCAGTATTTT. Translating gives CASREGSGTDTQYF.

This chain uses TRBV29-1 with TRBJ2-7; 9 positions match TRBD1. This CDR3 is 14 amino acids long. Trimming cost V 3 bases and J 2 bases; bases outside gene matches: 5. The germline CDR1 and CDR2 sequences are SQVTM and ANQGSEA. The CDR3 reads CSVERDRDTYEQYF. CDR3 in DNA: TGCAGCGTTGAGAGGGACAGGGATACCTACGAGCAGTACTTC.